One and the same sample provided the 13 T cell receptor beta chains below, sequenced in a study of T cell responses to AZD1222 COVID-19 vaccine. Assay used: immunoSEQ multiplex PCR; TCRdb lists only in-frame clones, some missing. Of some 69,000 clones in the sample, around four fifths were seen once. This specimen was peripheral blood, taken 28 days after the second AZD1222 dose. Receptor source: an adult who received the AZD1222 COVID-19 vaccine.

The V gene is TRBV11-2, the J gene TRBJ1-2, with D uncertain. Trimming shortened V by 7 bases and J by 6 bases, and 15 bases separated the two germline ends. The CDR3 is made up of 13 amino acids. Looked up from germline, CDR1 is SGHAT and CDR2 is FQNNGV. The CDR3: CASTPYGLDGYTF. The CDR3 DNA is TGTGCCAGCACCCCCTACGGGCTGGATGGCTACACCTTC.

The chain recombines TRBV7-8 with TRBJ2-5, with D maybe TRBD2 (5 bases). The CDR3 sequence is 15 residues long. CDR1 is SGHVS and CDR2 is FQNEAQ in the germline V gene. V lost 0 bases and J 3 bases, leaving 11 bases between the germline ends. The CDR3 DNA reads TGTGCCAGCAGCTTAGCGCGGGCCAAAGAAGAGACCCAGTACTTC. Protein product: CASSLARAKEETQYF.

CDR3 protein: CASTTGTAVEQYF. In DNA, the CDR3 is TGTGCCAGCACAACCGGGACAGCAGTCGAGCAGTACTTC. The V and J genes are TRBV2 and TRBJ2-7; the match to TRBD1 covers 7 bases. Germline V gene data show CDR1 as SNHLY and CDR2 as FYNNEI. The CDR3 covers 13 residues. V trimming: 7 bases; J trimming: 6 bases; junction bases outside the gene matches: 9.

The V and J genes are TRBV7-8 and TRBJ2-1; D call uncertain. Germline V gene lookup returns CDR1 SGHVS and CDR2 FQNEAQ. Trimming removed 1 base at V and 1 base at J, with 5 bases between. The CDR3 totals 14 residues. The CDR3 coding sequence is TGTGCCAGCAGCTTAGATGTATCCTACAATGAGCAGTTCTTC. Its protein product is CASSLDVSYNEQFF.

This clone has a handful of counts. This chain uses TRBV6-5 with TRBJ1-2; D gene uncertain. Germline-derived CDR1 and CDR2 are MNHEY and SVGAGI. V was trimmed by 8 bases and J by 2 bases, leaving 9 bases between them. The CDR3 contains 12 residues. CDR3 in DNA: TGTGCCAGCCTGAAAGGGAACTATGGCTACACCTTC. As protein: CASLKGNYGYTF.

This sequence joins TRBV7-9 and TRBJ2-1; 15 bases align to TRBD2. The CDR3 consists of 19 residues. Germline V lookup: CDR1 SEHNR, CDR2 FQNEAQ (reference sequence). Trimming cost V 3 bases and J 0 bases; bases outside gene matches: 6. CDR3 amino acids: CASSLGTSGRPSSYNEQFF. CDR3 sequence (DNA): TGTGCCAGCAGCTTGGGGACTAGCGGGAGGCCGAGCTCCTACAATGAGCAGTTCTTC. Full variable domain (remainder filled in from reference TRBV7-9 and TRBJ2-1): DTGVSQNPRHKITKRGQNVTFRCDPISEHNRLYWYRQTLGQGPEFLTYFQNEAQLEKSRLLSDRFSAERPKGSFSTLEIQRTEQGDSAMYLCASSLGTSGRPSSYNEQFFGPGTRLTVL.

The sample holds one count of this clone. The chain recombines TRBV7-9 with TRBJ2-7, with 7 bases lining up with TRBD1. Germline trimming cut 4 bases from V and 6 bases from J; bases unmatched to any gene: 3. The CDR3 runs 12 residues. Germline CDR1 is SEHNR and CDR2 is FQNEAQ (reference sequence). The CDR3 loop reads CASSSPGGEQYF. CDR3 bases: TGTGCCAGCAGCTCCCCAGGGGGCGAGCAGTACTTC.

A remark on this clone: Other nucleotide sequences in the sample specify the same CDR3. The V and J genes are TRBV2 and TRBJ1-5; D remains unclear. V lost 0 bases and J lost 1, with 7 bases in between. In germline, CDR1 is SNHLY, CDR2 FYNNEI. The CDR3 covers 15 residues. This chain's CDR3 is CASSEAQVSNQPQHF. DNA for the CDR3: TGTGCCAGCAGTGAAGCGCAAGTCAGCAATCAGCCCCAGCATTTT.

This chain uses TRBV5-4 with TRBJ2-5, with 12 bases fitting TRBD2. Trimming at V came to 3 bases and at J to 5 bases, leaving 5 bases not matched to a gene. From germline, CDR1 is SGHNT and CDR2 YYREEE (reference sequence). The CDR3 consists of 15 residues. CDR3 in DNA: TGTGCCAGCAGCTATCTAGCGGGAGGGCCGGAGACCCAGTACTTC. This translates into CASSYLAGGPETQYF.

This chain uses TRBV5-4 with TRBJ2-1; TRBD2 aligns across 10 bases. This CDR3 is built from 16 residues. In germline, CDR1 is SGHNT, CDR2 YYREEE (reference sequence). V gave up 3 bases and J gave up 7 bases; unmatched junction bases: 10. The CDR3: CASSSTSGGALNEQFF. The CDR3 DNA reads as TGTGCCAGCAGCTCAACAAGCGGGGGGGCCTTAAATGAGCAGTTCTTC.

The J gene is TRBJ2-7, the V gene TRBV27; 7 bases match TRBD1. V lost 6 bases, J lost 3 bases, and 5 bases stayed unmatched. CDR3 length: 13 amino acids. CDR1 and CDR2 from the germline V gene are MNHEY and SMNVEV (reference sequence). The CDR3 region is CASSLRDSYEQYF. CDR3 nucleotides: TGTGCCAGCAGCCTTCGGGACAGCTACGAGCAGTACTTC.

The V gene is TRBV28, the J gene TRBJ2-7, with D possibly matching TRBD1 (5 bases). V was clipped by 6 bases and J by 1 base, with 13 bases between them. This CDR3 has 14 residues. Germline CDR1 reads MDHEN; CDR2 reads SYDVKM. The DNA for the CDR3 is TGTGCCAGCAGCCTTACAGGTCCGTCCTACGAGCAGTACTTC. Translation gives CASSLTGPSYEQYF. The variable domain in full, with the rest retrieved from reference TRBV28 and TRBJ2-7, is DVKVTQSSRYLVKRTGEKVFLECVQDMDHENMFWYRQDPGLGLRLIYFSYDVKMKEKGDIPEGYSVSREKKERFSLILESASTNQTSMYLCASSLTGPSYEQYFGPGTRLTVT.

This clone is a singleton in its sample. The gene calls are TRBV5-1 and TRBJ2-1; 9 bases are shared with TRBD1. The CDR3 has 15 residues. With 0 bases clipped from V and 6 bases from J, the junction kept 4 bases outside the gene matches. Germline V lookup: CDR1 SGHRS, CDR2 YFSETQ. The CDR3 DNA follows: TGCGCCAGCAGCTTGGAGGGACAGGGAGGCAATGAGCAGTTCTTC. Protein product: CASSLEGQGGNEQFF.